The 23 T cell receptor beta chains below were found in one sample sequenced in a study of T cell responses to AZD1222 COVID-19 vaccine. Only in-frame clones appear in the TCRdb table, and some are missing; sequencing was by immunoSEQ multiplex PCR. Of 140,000 to 150,000 clones listed, roughly 90% are singletons. Material: peripheral blood, obtained 28 days after the second AZD1222 dose. Receptors originate from an adult who received the AZD1222 COVID-19 vaccine.

This sequence joins TRBV6-5 and TRBJ2-5, with 8 positions matching TRBD2. Looked up from germline, CDR1 is MNHEY and CDR2 is SVGAGI. This CDR3 spans 15 amino acids. J lost 5 bases, V lost 6 bases, and 11 bases had no gene match. CDR3 nucleotide sequence: TGTGCCAGCAGCCTTGGATCGGGAGGGGGGGAGACCCAGTACTTC. The encoded protein is CASSLGSGGGETQYF.

The chain uses TRBV5-8 and TRBJ2-7; D remains ambiguous. V lost 5 bases and J 3 bases, leaving 15 bases between the germline ends. CDR3 size: 14 residues. CDR1 is SGHTS, CDR2 YDEGEE, per germline. CDR3 sequence: CASRPLDGLYEQYF. Written as DNA, the CDR3 is TGTGCCAGCAGGCCATTGGACGGGCTCTACGAGCAGTACTTC.

The chain employs TRBV15 and TRBJ2-3, with D maybe TRBD2 (5 bases). CDR1 is LNHNV, CDR2 YYDKDF, per germline (reference sequence). V was trimmed by 1 base and J by 10 bases, leaving 27 bases between them. The CDR3 has 18 amino acids. CDR3 nucleotides: TGTGCCACCAGCAGAGGCAAAGGGCAGCGGTATCCGCTAATACCGCAGTATTTT. It codes for CATSRGKGQRYPLIPQYF.

The genes are TRBV5-1 and TRBJ2-1; 10 positions match TRBD2. CDR3 length equals 17 residues. J gave up 2 bases and V 0 bases, and 5 bases lay outside the gene matches. From germline, CDR1 is SGHRS and CDR2 YFSETQ. CDR3: CASSLEPSGGAYNEQFF. CDR3 nucleotide sequence: TGCGCCAGCAGCTTGGAGCCTAGCGGGGGAGCCTACAATGAGCAGTTCTTC.

This chain links TRBV19 with TRBJ1-1, with TRBD1 as a possible D gene (5 bases). V dropped 7 bases and J dropped 0 bases, with 15 bases sitting between them. This CDR3 region has 15 residues. Germline CDR1 and CDR2: LNHDA and SQIVND (reference sequence). CDR3 DNA sequence: TGTGCCAGTAACTCGCAGGGCGCTATGAACACTGAAGCTTTCTTT. It translates to CASNSQGAMNTEAFF.

This clone was counted between two and nine times. This chain uses TRBV18 with TRBJ2-5; possible D gene TRBD2, 6 bases. Trimming cost V 5 bases and J 4 bases, with 11 bases left between them. Germline CDR1 and CDR2: KGHSH and LQKENI. This CDR3 contains 13 residues. CDR3 sequence: CASSWEARETQYF. CDR3 nucleotide sequence: TGTGCCAGCTCATGGGAGGCCAGAGAGACCCAGTACTTC.

CDR3 sequence: CASSLTSGSHNEQFF. CDR3 DNA sequence: TGTGCCAGCTCACTGACTAGCGGGTCCCACAATGAGCAGTTCTTC. The chain is built from TRBV18 and TRBJ2-1, with 10 bases that match TRBD2. Trimming took 4 bases from V and 5 from J; bases not matched to a gene: 5. Germline V gene lookup returns CDR1 KGHSH and CDR2 LQKENI. The CDR3 runs 15 residues.

The chain joins TRBV25-1 to TRBJ1-2, with 7 bases lining up with TRBD1. The CDR3 totals 13 residues. The V and J ends lost 8 bases and 7 bases, in that order; junction bases with no gene match: 10. Germline values: CDR1 MGHDK, CDR2 SYGVNS. CDR3 sequence: CASGNRGRSGYTF. CDR3 nucleotide sequence: TGTGCCAGCGGTAACAGGGGTAGGAGTGGCTACACCTTC.

J is TRBJ2-1 and V is TRBV11-1; 9 bases agree with TRBD2. Germline V gives CDR1 SGHAT, CDR2 FQDESV (reference sequence). The CDR3 sequence is 15 residues long. V dropped 3 bases and J dropped 10; count of bases not matched to a gene: 10. The CDR3 nucleotides read TGTGCCAGCAGCTTTGGAGCGGGAGGAATATACGAGCAGTTCTTC. Protein: CASSFGAGGIYEQFF.

The J gene is TRBJ1-3, the V gene TRBV3-1 (or the pseudogene TRBV3-2); D possibly corresponds to TRBD1 (6 bases). Trimming removed 1 base from V and 4 bases from J, with 14 bases in between. This CDR3 has 16 amino acids. Germline V CDR1 and CDR2: LGHDT, YNNKEL (reference sequence). The CDR3 sequence: CASSQAGAALGNTIYF. In nucleotides, the CDR3 is TGTGCCAGCAGCCAAGCAGGGGCGGCTTTAGGAAACACCATATATTTT.

The CDR3 DNA reads TGCGCCAGCAGCAAAGGACAGGGGTCTAATGAAAAACTGTTTTTT. Translation gives CASSKGQGSNEKLFF. V is TRBV5-1 and J is TRBJ1-4, with 9 nucleotides matching TRBD1. CDR1 and CDR2 (germline): SGHRS, YFSETQ. The CDR3 spans 15 residues. The V and J ends lost 4 bases and 3 bases, in that order; junction bases with no gene match: 4.

This chain links TRBV10-1 with TRBJ2-7, with TRBD1 identical over 10 bases. This CDR3 spans 14 amino acids. V lost 5 bases and J lost 5; bases outside the gene matches: 6. Germline loops: CDR1 WNHNN, CDR2 SYGVQD (reference sequence). The CDR3 is CASSPGTGDNEQYF. The CDR3 coding sequence is TGCGCCAGCAGTCCCGGGACAGGGGACAACGAGCAGTACTTC.

This clone has a single count. The chain employs TRBV11-3 and TRBJ1-1, with D possibly TRBD1 on 5 matching bases. Germline CDR1 and CDR2: SGHNT and YENEEA. V lost 0 bases and J lost 2, with 7 bases in between. This CDR3 is 14 amino acids long. This CDR3 reads CASSLDRTNTEAFF. As DNA, the CDR3 is TGTGCCAGCAGCTTAGACAGGACAAACACTGAAGCTTTCTTT.

The CDR3: CASSPGQASDTQYF. CDR3 in DNA: TGTGCCAGCTCACCGGGACAGGCCTCAGATACGCAGTATTTT. The V call is TRBV18, the J call TRBJ2-3; 8 positions agree with TRBD1. Trimming at V came to 3 bases and at J to 4 bases, leaving 3 bases not matched to a gene. Per the germline V gene, CDR1 is KGHSH and CDR2 is LQKENI. This CDR3 spans 14 amino acids.

The rearrangement links TRBV6-6 to TRBJ1-6; 8 nucleotides match TRBD1. The CDR3 is 17 residues long. Germline V CDR1 and CDR2: MNHNY, SVGAGI (reference sequence). The junction had 13 bases not matched to a gene; V was cut back by 6 bases and J by 6 bases. In nucleotides, the CDR3 is TGTGCCAGCAGCCGATATGAACCGGGACAGGCTAATTCACCCCTCCACTTT. As protein: CASSRYEPGQANSPLHF.

The chain carries TRBV5-1 and TRBJ2-3; D unclear. With 2 bases removed from V and 0 bases from J, the gap between germline ends came to 7 bases. CDR1 and CDR2 (germline): SGHRS, YFSETQ. This CDR3 comprises 14 residues. The CDR3 is CASSFVQSTDTQYF. In DNA, the CDR3 is TGCGCCAGCAGCTTTGTCCAAAGCACAGATACGCAGTATTTT.

The rearrangement links TRBV12-3 or TRBV12-4 to TRBJ1-1, with D perhaps matching TRBD1 (6 bases). The ends were cut back, 3 bases at V and 3 bases at J, with 8 bases in the middle. The CDR3 contains 13 residues. CDR3 nucleotides: TGTGCCAGCAGTTTGGGACAAGACACTGAAGCTTTCTTT. Its translation is CASSLGQDTEAFF.

The sample holds one count of this clone. V is TRBV7-2 and J is TRBJ2-2; 7 bases line up with TRBD1. Germline CDR1 reads SGHTA; CDR2 reads FQGNSA. The CDR3 runs 15 residues. Losses at the gene ends were 5 bases for V and 2 bases for J; bases not matched to a gene: 5. In nucleotides, the CDR3 is TGTGCCAGCAGCACCCGGGACAGCAACACCGGGGAGCTGTTTTTT. As protein: CASSTRDSNTGELFF.

CDR3 protein: CASGYRGETQYF. CDR3 DNA: TGTGCTAGTGGTTATAGGGGAGAGACCCAGTACTTC. The chain is built from TRBV12-5 and TRBJ2-5, with D perhaps matching TRBD1 (5 bases). The CDR3 length is 12 residues. Trimming shortened V by 4 bases and J by 4 bases, and 7 bases separated the two germline ends. From germline, CDR1 is LGHNT and CDR2 FRNRAP.

The V and J genes are TRBV27 and TRBJ1-5; D might be TRBD1 (5 bases). Germline V gene sequence: CDR1 MNHEY, CDR2 SMNVEV (reference sequence). V lost 5 bases to trimming and J lost 11 bases, with 16 bases between them. The CDR3 has 13 residues. The CDR3 DNA sequence: TGTGCCAGCAGTCAAACGACAGTGACAGCCCAGCATTTT. It yields the protein CASSQTTVTAQHF.

The gene calls are TRBV2 and TRBJ2-7, with TRBD1 matching 8 bases. The CDR3 is 13 amino acids. Germline V gene sequence: CDR1 SNHLY, CDR2 FYNNEI. V lost 5 bases and J lost 6; bases outside the gene matches: 6. CDR3 amino acids: CASSKPGQVEQYF. The DNA of the CDR3 is TGTGCCAGCAGTAAACCGGGACAGGTCGAGCAGTACTTC.

A word on this clone: Other nucleotide sequences in the sample specify the same CDR3. The J gene is TRBJ1-2, the V gene TRBV3-1 (or the pseudogene TRBV3-2); D is unresolved. Germline lookup yields CDR1 LGHDT and CDR2 YNNKEL (reference sequence). The CDR3 covers 11 residues. V was shortened by 1 base and J by 7 bases, with 4 bases between the two germline ends. CDR3 bases: TGTGCCAGCAGCCAAGGAGGTGGCTACACCTTC. Translating gives CASSQGGGYTF.

The rearrangement links TRBV23-1 to TRBJ1-1; D is unclear. TRBV23-1 is given ORF status, its function remaining uncertain. There are 12 residues in the CDR3. The V gene lost 0 bases and the J gene lost 5 bases, with 4 bases spanning the gap. CDR3 coding DNA: TGCGCCAGCAGTCAATCGGGGACTGAAGCTTTCTTT. Amino acid sequence: CASSQSGTEAFF.